The clone carrying this T cell receptor (beta chain) has ten or more counts. This entry comes from a study of blood T cells in healthy people across ages. PCR was performed a second time for 7 to 11 cycles using a sample-barcoded 5' primer and a J-beta primer mix. TCRdb reprocessed the 5' RACE reads with MiXCR, giving one entry per CDR3 protein. The sample has about 1.6 million distinct CDR3 sequences, about 32% seen once; the top ten hold around 11%. Donation came from healthy Caucasian individuals in Russia who were aged roughly 6 to 95. The CDR3 extends over 16 amino acids. The junction had 1 base not matched to a gene; V was cut back by 0 bases and J by 0 bases. Per the germline V gene, CDR1 is SQVTM and CDR2 is ANQGSEA.

The sequencing input was blood. V and J are TRBV29-1 and TRBJ2-1, with 11 bases that match TRBD2. This clonotype was sampled from a woman aged 25 to 39 in good health. This CDR3 is CSVEDGLAGSYNEQFF. The CDR3 region has the DNA TGCAGCGTTGAAGATGGACTAGCGGGCTCCTACAATGAGCAGTTCTTC.